This T cell receptor beta chain was found in a study of identical twins. Study findings and constraints: Beta out-of-frame sequences displayed a weaker excess of sharing between twins. Within cord blood, abundant beta clonotypes carried fewer insertions, but memory repertoires showed no such trend.

This clonotype was found a few times. Its specificity is not known. Sequence at one end of the junction differs from germline and may be a read error. TCRdb reanalysed the 5' RACE reads using MiXCR and keeps one entry per CDR3 protein. Of 570,000 or so distinct CDR3 sequences in the sample, over 8.5% were seen once. The CDR3 is 17 residues long. The germline gives CDR1 LGHNA, CDR2 YNFKEQ. A further study also used this sample, focusing on yellow fever vaccine responses in identical twins.

The specimen was PBMCs. The rearrangement uses TRBV4-2 and TRBJ2-2, with a weak D call TRBD2 (5 bases). The source of this sequence is a woman between 18 and 30 years old in good health. In DNA, the CDR3 is TGTGCCAGCACCCAACTCGGGCTGGGGAGGAACACCGGGGAGCTGTTTTTT. Translation gives CASTQLGLGRNTGELFF.